Here is one T cell receptor beta chain with its context. In the authors' workflow: Amplification from reference gene primers served as the basis for estimated nucleated cell counts. Assay used: immunoSEQ multiplex PCR; TCRdb lists only in-frame clones, some missing. V and J calls and clone size are copied from that table; D and trimming were computed from the DNA. The sample has 84,000 or so clones; around nine tenths are singletons. The source of the sample is a study of blood T cell repertoires in COVID-19. On the study more broadly: The origin of the acute and convalescent COVID-19 samples was the United States, Italy and Spain. T cells, B-cell-depleted T cells, or PBMCs provided the cDNA or gDNA that served as material.

Germline lookup yields CDR1 SQVTM and CDR2 ANQGSEA. The CDR3 length is 12 residues. Trimming cost V 4 bases and J 4 bases; bases outside gene matches: 0. The source of this sequence is a man aged 55 to 70 with acute or convalescent COVID-19. Sequencing input: peripheral blood. The chain combines TRBV29-1 with TRBJ1-3; 8 nucleotides agree with TRBD1. Written as DNA, the CDR3 is TGCAGCGTTGGGACAGGGGGAAACACCATATATTTT. Translated: CSVGTGGNTIYF.